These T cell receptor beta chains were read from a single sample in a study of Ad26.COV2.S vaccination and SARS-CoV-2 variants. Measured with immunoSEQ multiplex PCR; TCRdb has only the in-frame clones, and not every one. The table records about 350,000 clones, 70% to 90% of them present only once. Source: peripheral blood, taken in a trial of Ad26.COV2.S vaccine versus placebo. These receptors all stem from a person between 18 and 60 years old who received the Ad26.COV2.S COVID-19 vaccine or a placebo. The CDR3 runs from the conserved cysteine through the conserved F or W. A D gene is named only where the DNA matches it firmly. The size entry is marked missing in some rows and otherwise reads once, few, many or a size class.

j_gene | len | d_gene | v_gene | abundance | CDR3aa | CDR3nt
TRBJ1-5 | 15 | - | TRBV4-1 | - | CASSQVRAANQPQHF | TGCGCCAGCAGCCAAGTACGGGCAGCCAATCAGCCCCAGCATTTT
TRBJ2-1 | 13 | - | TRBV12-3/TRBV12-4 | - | CASTLQGFNEQFF | TGTGCCAGCACCCTACAGGGTTTCAATGAGCAGTTCTTC
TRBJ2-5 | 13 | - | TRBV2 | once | CASTAQRVETQYF | TGTGCCAGCACGGCTCAAAGGGTCGAGACCCAGTACTTC
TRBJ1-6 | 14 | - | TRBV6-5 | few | CASRPGQTNSPLHF | TGTGCCAGCAGACCTGGACAGACTAATTCACCCCTCCACTTT
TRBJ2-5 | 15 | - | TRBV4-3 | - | CASSQELAVQETQYF | TGCGCCAGCAGCCAAGAACTAGCTGTCCAAGAGACCCAGTACTTC
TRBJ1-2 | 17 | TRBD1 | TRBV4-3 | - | CASSQDLTTGGGYGYTF | TGCGCCAGCAGCCAAGACCTAACTACAGGGGGCGGCTATGGCTACACCTTC
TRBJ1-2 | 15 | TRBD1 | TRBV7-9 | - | CASSRRTGPNYGYTF | TGTGCCAGCAGCCGGAGGACAGGGCCTAACTATGGCTACACCTTC
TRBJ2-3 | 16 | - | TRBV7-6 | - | CASSLGAGGVTDTQYF | TGTGCCAGCAGCTTAGGGGCAGGGGGGGTCACAGATACGCAGTATTTT
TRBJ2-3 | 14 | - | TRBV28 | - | CASSLAGLPDTQYF | TGTGCCAGCAGTTTGGCAGGGCTCCCAGATACGCAGTATTTT
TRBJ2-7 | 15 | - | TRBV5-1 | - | CASSFGPAASYEQYF | TGCGCCAGCAGCTTCGGACCCGCGGCCTCCTACGAGCAGTACTTC
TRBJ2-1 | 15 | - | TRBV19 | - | CASSMAHGPNNEQFF | TGTGCCAGTAGTATGGCCCACGGGCCTAACAATGAGCAGTTCTTC
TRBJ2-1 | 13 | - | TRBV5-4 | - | CASSLAWVEEQFF | TGTGCCAGCAGCTTGGCCTGGGTTGAGGAGCAGTTCTTC
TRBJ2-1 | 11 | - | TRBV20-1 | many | CSAREGIEQFF | TGCAGTGCTAGAGAGGGAATTGAGCAGTTCTTC
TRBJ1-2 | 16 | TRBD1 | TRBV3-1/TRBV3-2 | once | CASSQVSSGQAYGYTF | TGTGCCAGCAGCCAAGTTTCTTCGGGACAGGCCTATGGCTACACCTTC
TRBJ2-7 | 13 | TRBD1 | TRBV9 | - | CASSGHTGDEQYF | TGTGCCAGCAGCGGCCATACAGGGGACGAGCAGTACTTC
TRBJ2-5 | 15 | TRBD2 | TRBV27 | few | CASSLGLAGVETQYF | TGTGCCAGCAGTTTGGGACTAGCGGGAGTCGAGACCCAGTACTTC
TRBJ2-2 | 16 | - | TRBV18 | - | CASSPPSTRSTGELFF | TGTGCCAGCTCACCACCGTCGACTAGAAGTACCGGGGAGCTGTTTTTT
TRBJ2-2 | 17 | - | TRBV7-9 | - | CASSIKGGPPNTGELFF | TGTGCCAGCAGCATAAAGGGGGGGCCGCCGAACACCGGGGAGCTGTTTTTT
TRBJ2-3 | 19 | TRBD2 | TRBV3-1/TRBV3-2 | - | CASSQVFPTSRPEEDTQYF | TGTGCCAGCAGCCAAGTGTTCCCGACTAGCAGGCCAGAGGAAGATACGCAGTATTTT
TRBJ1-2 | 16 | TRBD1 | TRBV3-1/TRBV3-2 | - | CASSPQDRGLNYGYTF | TGTGCCAGCAGCCCACAGGACAGGGGTTTAAACTATGGCTACACCTTC
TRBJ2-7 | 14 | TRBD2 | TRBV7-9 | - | CASSLEGGPHEQYF | TGTGCCAGCAGCTTGGAGGGAGGGCCCCACGAGCAGTACTTC
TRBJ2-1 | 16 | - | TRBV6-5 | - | CASSYFGISSYNEQFF | TGTGCCAGCAGTTATTTTGGAATCAGCTCCTACAATGAGCAGTTCTTC
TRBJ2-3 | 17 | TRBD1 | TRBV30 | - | CASRGGRGVDRWDTQYF | TGTGCCTCCCGAGGGGGCCGGGGAGTAGATCGGTGGGATACGCAGTATTTT
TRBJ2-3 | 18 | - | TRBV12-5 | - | CASGLGDLIGSCTDTQYF | TGTGCTAGTGGTTTGGGAGATCTAATAGGCAGTTGCACAGATACGCAGTATTTT
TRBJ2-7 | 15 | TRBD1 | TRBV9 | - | CASSPSGQGWNEQYF | TGTGCCAGCAGCCCTTCCGGACAGGGCTGGAACGAGCAGTACTTC
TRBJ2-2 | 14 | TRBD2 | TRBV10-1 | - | CASSGGANTGELFF | TGCGCCAGCAGCGGGGGGGCGAACACCGGGGAGCTGTTTTTT
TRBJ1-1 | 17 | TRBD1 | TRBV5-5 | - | CASSLRFRGTMNTEAFF | TGTGCCAGCAGCTTGCGTTTCAGGGGGACCATGAACACTGAAGCTTTCTTT
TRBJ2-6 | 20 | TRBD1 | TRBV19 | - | CASRDREPSYARSGANVLTF | TGTGCCAGTAGGGACAGGGAGCCGTCGTATGCCCGCTCTGGGGCCAACGTCCTGACTTTC
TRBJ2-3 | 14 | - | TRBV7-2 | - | CASSFGGSTDTQYF | TGTGCCAGCAGCTTTGGTGGTTCCACAGATACGCAGTATTTT
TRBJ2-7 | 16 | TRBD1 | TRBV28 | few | CASSSPGTGISYEQYF | TGTGCCAGCAGTTCCCCCGGGACAGGGATAAGCTACGAGCAGTACTTC
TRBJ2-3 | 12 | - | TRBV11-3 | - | CASSHQAGTQYF | TGTGCCAGCAGCCACCAAGCCGGCACGCAGTATTTT
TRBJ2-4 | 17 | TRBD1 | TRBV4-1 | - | CASSQETGTGSMDIQYF | TGCGCCAGCAGCCAAGAAACTGGGACAGGGAGTATGGACATTCAGTACTTC
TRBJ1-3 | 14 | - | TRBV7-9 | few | CASTVWGSGNTIYF | TGTGCCAGCACCGTGTGGGGATCCGGAAACACCATATATTTT
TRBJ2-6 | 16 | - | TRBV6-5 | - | CASSYNSGSGANVLTF | TGTGCCAGCAGTTATAATTCAGGGAGTGGGGCCAACGTCCTGACTTTC
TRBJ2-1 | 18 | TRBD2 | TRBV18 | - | CASSPTSLAGAGNVEQFF | TGTGCCAGCTCACCGACTTCACTAGCGGGAGCTGGTAATGTAGAGCAGTTCTTC
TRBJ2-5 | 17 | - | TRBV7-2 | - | CASSLGWDSTRKETQYF | TGTGCCAGCAGCTTAGGATGGGACTCGACAAGGAAAGAGACCCAGTACTTC
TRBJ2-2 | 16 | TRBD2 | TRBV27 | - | CASSPNSGGNTGELFF | TGTGCCAGCAGTCCAAACAGCGGGGGGAACACCGGGGAGCTGTTTTTT
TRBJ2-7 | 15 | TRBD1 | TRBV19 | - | CASSTSGTGSYEQYF | TGTGCCAGTAGTACCTCCGGGACAGGGTCCTACGAGCAGTACTTC
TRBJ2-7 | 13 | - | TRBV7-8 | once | CASSLVLGYEQYF | TGTGCCAGCAGCTTAGTTTTGGGCTACGAGCAGTACTTC
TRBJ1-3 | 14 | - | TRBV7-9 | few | CASSLTASGNTIYF | TGTGCCAGCAGCTTAACAGCCTCTGGAAACACCATATATTTT
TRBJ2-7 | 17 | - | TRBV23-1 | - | CASSLGPQGYSNYEQYF | TGCGCCAGCAGCCTGGGCCCCCAGGGGTATAGCAACTACGAGCAGTACTTC
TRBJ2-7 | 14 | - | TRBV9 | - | CASSVEMTSGEQYF | TGTGCCAGCAGCGTAGAGATGACTAGTGGGGAGCAGTACTTC
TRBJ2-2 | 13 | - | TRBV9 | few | CASSGTVTGELFF | TGTGCCAGCAGCGGGACCGTGACCGGGGAGCTGTTTTTT
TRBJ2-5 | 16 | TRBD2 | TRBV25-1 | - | CASSEYGAGGKETQYF | TGTGCCAGCAGTGAATATGGAGCGGGGGGTAAAGAGACCCAGTACTTC
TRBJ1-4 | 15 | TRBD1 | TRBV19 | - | CASSAGQGRKEKLFF | TGTGCCAGTAGTGCCGGACAGGGTCGAAAGGAAAAACTGTTTTTT
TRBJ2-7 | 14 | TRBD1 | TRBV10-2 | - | CASSQGQGLYEQYF | TGCGCCAGCAGCCAGGGACAGGGTTTGTACGAGCAGTACTTC
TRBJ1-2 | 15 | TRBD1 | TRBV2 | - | CASSRDSQASYGYTF | TGTGCCAGCAGCCGGGACAGCCAAGCCTCCTATGGCTACACCTTC
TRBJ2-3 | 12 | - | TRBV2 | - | CASSGSADTQYF | TGTGCCAGCAGTGGATCGGCAGATACGCAGTATTTT
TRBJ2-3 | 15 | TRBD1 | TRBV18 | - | CASSPADRATDTQYF | TGTGCCAGCTCACCCGCGGACAGGGCCACAGATACGCAGTATTTT
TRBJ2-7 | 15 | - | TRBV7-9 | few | CASSSLPGTRDEQYF | TGTGCCAGCAGCTCCCTACCCGGGACCAGGGACGAGCAGTACTTC
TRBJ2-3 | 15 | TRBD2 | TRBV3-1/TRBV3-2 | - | CACRSGSNPRDTQYF | TGTGCCTGCCGTAGCGGGTCCAACCCCCGGGATACGCAGTATTTT
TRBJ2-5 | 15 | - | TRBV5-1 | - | CASSFGDATKETQYF | TGCGCCAGCAGCTTCGGGGACGCCACTAAAGAGACCCAGTACTTC
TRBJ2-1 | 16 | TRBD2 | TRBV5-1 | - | CASSLVAGAVYNEQFF | TGCGCCAGCAGCTTGGTAGCGGGGGCCGTCTACAATGAGCAGTTCTTC
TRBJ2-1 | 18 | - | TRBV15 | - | CATSRDAPTAGSYNEQFF | TGTGCCACCAGCAGAGATGCGCCCACAGCCGGCTCCTACAATGAGCAGTTCTTC
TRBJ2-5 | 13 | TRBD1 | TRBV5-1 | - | CASHSGGQETQYF | TGCGCCAGCCACTCAGGGGGTCAAGAGACCCAGTACTTC